This TCR beta chain was profiled in a study of T cells in Graves' hyperthyroidism and ophthalmopathy. Germline V gene sequence: CDR1 MNHEY, CDR2 SVGEGT. With 6 bases clipped from V and 4 bases from J, the junction kept 11 bases outside the gene matches. The CDR3 sequence is 17 residues long. RNA transcripts gave rise to amplified TCR beta CDR3 regions. The HTBI primer set drove a first-round RT-PCR of the TCR CDR3. TCRdb recomputed calls from the multiplex PCR reads with MiXCR, one row per CDR3 protein. The table lists 500,000 to 650,000 distinct CDR3 sequences, roughly 15% of them singletons. Sample: blood. The TCR was taken from a woman between 50 and 59 years old with Graves' ophthalmopathy. The genes are TRBV6-2 or TRBV6-3 and TRBJ2-3; 12 bases map to TRBD2. CDR3 bases: TGTGCCAGCAGAATTCTAGCGGGAGGGCCGGGAGCAGATACGCAGTATTTT. This codes for CASRILAGGPGADTQYF.